Listed below are T cell receptor beta chains from one sample, sequenced in a study of T cell responses to AZD1222 COVID-19 vaccine. The method was immunoSEQ multiplex PCR; TCRdb's version includes in-frame clones alone and lacks a portion of them. Of 190,000 or so clones in the sample, approximately 93% are singletons; the top ten hold 1%. The sample here was peripheral blood, taken 28 days after the second AZD1222 dose. These TCRs come from an adult who received the AZD1222 COVID-19 vaccine. CDR3s include the opening cysteine and the closing phenylalanine or tryptophan. D genes are given only for firm matches. For some rows the clone size is stated as once, few or many, or as a class when expanded; others skip it.

14 | NA | NA | TRBJ1-4 | TRBV2 | TGTGCCAGCAAAGGGGACAATGGCGGCGAAAAACTGTTTTTT | CASKGDNGGEKLFF
15 | NA | TRBD1 | TRBJ1-3 | TRBV15 | TGTGCCACCAGCAGACAAAGGGGGCTCGGAAACACCATATATTTT | CATSRQRGLGNTIYF
15 | NA | NA | TRBJ1-1 | TRBV6-5 | TGTGCCAGCAGACAAACCTCAGGGTGGGGCACTGAAGCTTTCTTT | CASRQTSGWGTEAFF
14 | NA | NA | TRBJ1-2 | TRBV9 | TGTGCCAGCAGCGTAGCCGGGACTAACTATGGCTACACCTTC | CASSVAGTNYGYTF
13 | NA | NA | TRBJ2-5 | TRBV27 | TGTGCCAGCAGTCCCGGGACCCCGGAGACCCAGTACTTC | CASSPGTPETQYF
15 | NA | TRBD2 | TRBJ2-5 | TRBV5-4 | TGTGCCAGCAGCAGGAGCGGGGGGACCAAAGAGACCCAGTACTTC | CASSRSGGTKETQYF
11 | NA | NA | TRBJ1-2 | TRBV3-1/TRBV3-2 | TGTGCCAGCAGTCGGGGCTATGGCTACACCTTC | CASSRGYGYTF
13 | NA | NA | TRBJ1-2 | TRBV3-1/TRBV3-2 | TGTGCCAGCAGCCAAGGGCAAAACTATGGCTACACCTTC | CASSQGQNYGYTF
13 | NA | NA | TRBJ2-7 | TRBV12-3/TRBV12-4 | TGTGCCAGCAGTTTAGTGGGGAGGTACGAGCAGTACTTC | CASSLVGRYEQYF
13 | NA | TRBD1 | TRBJ2-2 | TRBV18 | TGTGCCAGCTCCCGCGTGGACAGGCATGAGCTGTTTTTT | CASSRVDRHELFF
15 | NA | NA | TRBJ1-5 | TRBV2 | TGTGCCAGCAGACTACTAGAGGGGAGCAATCAGCCCCAGCATTTT | CASRLLEGSNQPQHF
14 | NA | NA | TRBJ1-2 | TRBV7-2 | TGTGCCAGCAGCTCCCAGGCGGGGTTCTATGGCTACACCTTC | CASSSQAGFYGYTF
15 | NA | NA | TRBJ1-5 | TRBV4-3 | TGCGCCAGCAGCCAAGGAGCTAATCGAAATCAGCCCCAGCATTTT | CASSQGANRNQPQHF
13 | NA | TRBD1 | TRBJ1-6 | TRBV7-6 | TGTGCCAGCAGGGGACAGGGTAATTCACCCCTCCACTTT | CASRGQGNSPLHF
14 | NA | TRBD1 | TRBJ2-5 | TRBV27 | TGTGCCAGCAGTTTCGACAGGGGTTTGGAGACCCAGTACTTC | CASSFDRGLETQYF
17 | NA | NA | TRBJ2-2 | TRBV9 | TGTGCCAGCAGCGCTGCAGGACACTCTTCGAACACCGGGGAGCTGTTTTTT | CASSAAGHSSNTGELFF
13 | few | TRBD1 | TRBJ1-5 | TRBV2 | TGTGCCAGCGTACAGGGGAGCAATCAGCCCCAGCATTTT | CASVQGSNQPQHF
16 | NA | NA | TRBJ1-4 | TRBV23-1 | TGCGCCAGCAGCACTAGGGTTGGATGGGGGGGCGAAAAACTGTTTTTT | CASSTRVGWGGEKLFF
14 | few | NA | TRBJ1-2 | TRBV7-6 | TGTGCCAGCAGCTTAGGGGCGGCTAACTATGGCTACACCTTC | CASSLGAANYGYTF
12 | NA | TRBD1 | TRBJ1-2 | TRBV2 | TGTGCCAGCAGTGTGGGGACAGATGGCTACACCTTC | CASSVGTDGYTF
14 | NA | TRBD2 | TRBJ2-7 | TRBV5-1 | TGCGCCAGCAGCCCGGGACTAGCGGATTACGAGCAGTACTTC | CASSPGLADYEQYF
15 | NA | TRBD1 | TRBJ1-5 | TRBV24-1 | TGTGCCACCCCACTAGGACAGGGGAGAACTCAGCCCCAGCATTTT | CATPLGQGRTQPQHF
16 | NA | NA | TRBJ2-1 | TRBV7-3 | TGTGCCAGCAGCTTACCTGGGGGCCCGGGAAACAATGAGCAGTTCTTC | CASSLPGGPGNNEQFF
12 | NA | NA | TRBJ1-1 | TRBV29-1 | TGCAGCGTTGGACACCCGGGTAGGGAAGCTTTCTTT | CSVGHPGREAFF
17 | once | NA | TRBJ2-7 | TRBV11-3 | TGTGCCAGCAGCTTAGGAGGCGTTGGTAGCGGAAGCTACGAGCAGTACTTC | CASSLGGVGSGSYEQYF
15 | NA | TRBD1 | TRBJ1-4 | TRBV7-9 | TGTGCCAGCAGCCCCCGGGACAGGGTGGCTGAAAAACTGTTTTTT | CASSPRDRVAEKLFF
15 | NA | TRBD1 | TRBJ1-2 | TRBV6-5 | TGTGCCAGCAGTCCAGGCCCGGGGACAGGGCTTGGCTACACCTTC | CASSPGPGTGLGYTF
15 | NA | NA | TRBJ1-6 | TRBV6-5 | TGTGCCAGCAGGCTAAGAGACTCCTATAATTCACCCCTCCACTTT | CASRLRDSYNSPLHF
16 | NA | NA | TRBJ1-5 | TRBV6-5 | TGTGCCAGCAGTTACTCGAGACCAGGGCAGGGCCAGCCCCAGCATTTT | CASSYSRPGQGQPQHF
17 | NA | TRBD1 | TRBJ1-1 | TRBV7-8 | TGTGCCAGCAGCTTAGACGGGACAGGGGTGATGAACACTGAAGCTTTCTTT | CASSLDGTGVMNTEAFF
13 | once | NA | TRBJ1-5 | TRBV5-1 | TGCGCCAGCAGCTTGGCCTCAGGCCAGCCCCAGCATTTT | CASSLASGQPQHF
13 | NA | NA | TRBJ1-1 | TRBV3-1/TRBV3-2 | TGTGCCAGCAGCCCTGACAGCCGTGAGGGGGCTTTCTTT | CASSPDSREGAFF
15 | NA | NA | TRBJ1-5 | TRBV27 | TGTGCCAGCAGTACCGCGGCCTATAGCAATCAGCCCCAGCATTTT | CASSTAAYSNQPQHF
14 | NA | TRBD1 | TRBJ2-1 | TRBV10-3 | TGTGCCATCAGGCAAGGACAGGGAATGATAGAGCAGTTCTTC | CAIRQGQGMIEQFF
13 | NA | NA | TRBJ2-5 | TRBV10-3 | TGTGCCATTCTAGCGTCTAGCCAAGAGACCCAGTACTTC | CAILASSQETQYF
13 | NA | NA | TRBJ1-5 | TRBV7-2 | TGTGCCAGCAGCTGGACAAGCAATCAGCCCCAGCATTTT | CASSWTSNQPQHF
11 | NA | NA | TRBJ1-6 | TRBV30 | TGTGCCTGGAGTATTACTTCACCCCTCCACTTT | CAWSITSPLHF
14 | NA | NA | TRBJ1-2 | TRBV3-1/TRBV3-2 | TGTGCCAGCAGCCAACGGAATCAAGGAGGCGGCTACACCTTC | CASSQRNQGGGYTF
14 | NA | TRBD2 | TRBJ2-1 | TRBV5-1 | TGCGCCAGCGGGGGGGTAGCTGGCTACAATGAGCAGTTCTTC | CASGGVAGYNEQFF
19 | NA | NA | TRBJ2-7 | TRBV21-1 | TGTGCCAGCAGCAAATCCCACACCGGTGAGACAGCCCAGCCCTACGAGCAGTACTTC | CASSKSHTGETAQPYEQYF
12 | NA | NA | TRBJ1-3 | TRBV7-9 | TGTGCCAGCATCGGAGGGGGAGACACCATATATTTT | CASIGGGDTIYF
17 | NA | TRBD2 | TRBJ2-5 | TRBV7-2 | TGTGCCAGCAGCTTATCGCTAGCGGGGGGGCATCGTGAGACCCAGTACTTC | CASSLSLAGGHRETQYF
15 | NA | NA | TRBJ2-3 | TRBV3-1/TRBV3-2 | TGTGCCAGCAGCCAAGCGGGGGCTAGCACAGATACGCAGTATTTT | CASSQAGASTDTQYF
14 | NA | NA | TRBJ1-2 | TRBV20-1 | TGCAGTGCTAGTATAGGCTTTGCAGGGAATGGCTACACCTTC | CSASIGFAGNGYTF
14 | NA | TRBD1 | TRBJ1-2 | TRBV28 | TGTGCCAGCAGTCCGGCGACAGGGGTCTATGGCTACACCTTC | CASSPATGVYGYTF
17 | NA | TRBD1 | TRBJ1-2 | TRBV28 | TGTGCCAGCAGAGTTAGACCAGCCGGGACAGCAGTCTATGGCTACACCTTC | CASRVRPAGTAVYGYTF
18 | few | NA | TRBJ1-1 | TRBV7-8 | TGTGCCAGCAGCTTAGGTCGAGTAACAGGACTGTTGAACACTGAAGCTTTCTTT | CASSLGRVTGLLNTEAFF
14 | once | NA | TRBJ2-7 | TRBV27 | TGTGCCAGCAGTCCCCAGGGAATCTCCTACGAGCAGTACTTC | CASSPQGISYEQYF
14 | NA | NA | TRBJ1-1 | TRBV5-6 | TGTGCCAGCAGCGTACCGGGAGCGAACACTGAAGCTTTCTTT | CASSVPGANTEAFF
15 | NA | NA | TRBJ2-2 | TRBV27 | TGTGCCAGCAGTCGGACGGGACAGAACACCGGGGAGCTGTTTTTT | CASSRTGQNTGELFF
14 | NA | NA | TRBJ2-7 | TRBV20-1 | TGCAGTGCTAGTGGGCCAGGGAACTCCTACGAGCAGTACTTC | CSASGPGNSYEQYF
14 | NA | TRBD1 | TRBJ1-1 | TRBV5-6 | TGTGCCAGCAGCTGGGGGACAGGGGACACTGAAGCTTTCTTT | CASSWGTGDTEAFF
15 | NA | NA | TRBJ1-1 | TRBV5-1 | TGCGCCAGCAGCGCCTTACAACCGGGACAATCTGAAGCTTTCTTT | CASSALQPGQSEAFF
12 | NA | TRBD1 | TRBJ1-2 | TRBV10-1 | TGCGCCAGTGGGACAGGGCCGTATGGCTACACCTTC | CASGTGPYGYTF